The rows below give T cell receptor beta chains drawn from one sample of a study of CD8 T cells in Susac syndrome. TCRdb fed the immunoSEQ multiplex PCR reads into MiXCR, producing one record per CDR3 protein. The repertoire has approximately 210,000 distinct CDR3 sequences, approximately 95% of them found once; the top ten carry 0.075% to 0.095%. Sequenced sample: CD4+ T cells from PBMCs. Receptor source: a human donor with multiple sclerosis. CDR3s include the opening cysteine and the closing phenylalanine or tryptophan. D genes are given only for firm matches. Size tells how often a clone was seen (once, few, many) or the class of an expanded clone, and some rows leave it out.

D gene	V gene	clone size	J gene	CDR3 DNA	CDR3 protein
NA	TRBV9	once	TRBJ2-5	TGTGCCAGCAGCACCGGGGACTTCAGAGAGACCCAGTACTTC	CASSTGDFRETQYF
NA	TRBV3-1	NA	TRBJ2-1	TGTGCCAGCAGCCAAGATCGGCTCGTCTACAATGAGCAGTTCTTC	CASSQDRLVYNEQFF
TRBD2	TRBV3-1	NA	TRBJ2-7	TGTGCCAGCAGGCCCGGGACTAGCGGGTCTTACGAGCAGTACTTC	CASRPGTSGSYEQYF
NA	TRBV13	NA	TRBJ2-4	TGTGCCAGCAGCTCGGTCCTAGGAGGCATTCAGTACTTC	CASSSVLGGIQYF
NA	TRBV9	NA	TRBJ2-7	TGTGCCAGCAGCGCCAATCGGCAGGGCGGGGGACATCACGAGCAGTACTTC	CASSANRQGGGHHEQYF
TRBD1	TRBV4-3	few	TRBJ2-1	TGCGCCAGCAGCCAAGGGGACAGAACCTACAATGAGCAGTTCTTC	CASSQGDRTYNEQFF
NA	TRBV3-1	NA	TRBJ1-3	TGTGCCAGCAAATCGGGGGGAACGCGTGGAAACACCATATATTTT	CASKSGGTRGNTIYF
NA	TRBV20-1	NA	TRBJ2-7	TGCAGTGCATACAGGCCCTACGAGCAGTACTTC	CSAYRPYEQYF
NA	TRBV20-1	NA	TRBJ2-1	TGCAGTGGAGGTACTAGAGGCAATGAGCAGTTCTTC	CSGGTRGNEQFF
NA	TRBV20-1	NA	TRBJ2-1	TGCAGTGCCAATCCACCGGCTAGAGCCAATGAGCAGTTCTTC	CSANPPARANEQFF
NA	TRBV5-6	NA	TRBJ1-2	TGTGCCAGCAGCGGGGGACGCCGGAGGTATGGCTACACCTTC	CASSGGRRRYGYTF
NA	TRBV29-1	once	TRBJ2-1	TGCAGCGTGGGGGGGGCTAGCGGAGATGAGCAGTTCTTC	CSVGGASGDEQFF
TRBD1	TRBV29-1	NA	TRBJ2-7	TGCAGCGTTCGGGTCCGGGACAGCTCCTACGAGCAGTACTTC	CSVRVRDSSYEQYF
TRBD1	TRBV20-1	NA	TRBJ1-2	TGCAGTGCTAGAGAGCCCGGGACAGGAACTAACTATGGCTACACCTTC	CSAREPGTGTNYGYTF
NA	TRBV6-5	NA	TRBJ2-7	TGTGCCAGCAGTAACCGACAGGCGAGCGAGCAGTACTTC	CASSNRQASEQYF
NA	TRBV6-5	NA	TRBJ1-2	TGTGCCAGCAGTTACCTAGGAAAGGGCTACACCTTC	CASSYLGKGYTF
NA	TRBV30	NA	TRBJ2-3	TGTGCCTGGAGTGTACTGGGGGCCAGGGCAGATACGCAGTATTTT	CAWSVLGARADTQYF
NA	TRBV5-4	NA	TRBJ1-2	TGTGCCAGCAGCTCGGGGGACACTCCTTATGGCTACACCTTC	CASSSGDTPYGYTF
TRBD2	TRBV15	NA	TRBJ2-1	TGTGCCACCAGCAGCGGACTAGCCTATGAGCAGTTCTTC	CATSSGLAYEQFF
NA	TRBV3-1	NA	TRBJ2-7	TGTGCCAGCAGCCCTAGTTCCGGCATGATCACCTACGAGCAGTACTTC	CASSPSSGMITYEQYF
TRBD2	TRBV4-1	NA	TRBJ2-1	TGCGCCAGCAGCCTTGCGGCTAGCGGAGCCTACAATGAGCAGTTCTTC	CASSLAASGAYNEQFF
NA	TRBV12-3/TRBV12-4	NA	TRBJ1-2	TGTGCCAGCAGTTACACCTATGGCTACACCTTC	CASSYTYGYTF
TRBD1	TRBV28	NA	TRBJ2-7	TGTGCCAGCAGTCCCCTTACCCGACAGGGCGCAAGCTTC	CASSPLTRQGASF
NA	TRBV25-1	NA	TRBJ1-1	TGTGCCAGCAGTGAGGCAGGGTCCCGCGAAGCTTTCTTT	CASSEAGSREAFF
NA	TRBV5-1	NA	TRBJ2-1	TGCGCCAGCCCCTTGGGGTCCGGAATTTTC	CASPLGSGIF
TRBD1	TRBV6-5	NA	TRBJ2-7	TGTGCCAGCAGTCACCGGGCTAGGGACAGGCGCCCCTACGAGCAGTACTTC	CASSHRARDRRPYEQYF
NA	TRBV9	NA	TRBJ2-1	TGTGCCAGCAGCGTACGTCCTAGCGACCGGAGTGAGCAGTTCTTC	CASSVRPSDRSEQFF
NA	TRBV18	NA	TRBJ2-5	TGTGCCAGCTCACCACCGTGGGAGACCCAGTACTTC	CASSPPWETQYF
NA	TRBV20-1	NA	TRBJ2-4	TGCAGTGCTAGCGGGGGCAAAAACATTCAGTACTTC	CSASGGKNIQYF
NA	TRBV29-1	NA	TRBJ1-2	TGCAGCGAACGGACAGCAAGCTATGGCTACACCTTC	CSERTASYGYTF
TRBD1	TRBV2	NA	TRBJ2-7	TGTGCCAGCAACGCCGGGACAGGGTTCTACGAGCAGTACTTC	CASNAGTGFYEQYF
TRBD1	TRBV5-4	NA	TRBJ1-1	TGTGCCAGCAGCTTGGCAGGGGGCGTCACTGAAGCTTTCTTT	CASSLAGGVTEAFF
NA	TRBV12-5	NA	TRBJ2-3	TGTGCTAGTGGATTACCGCCGTATTTT	CASGLPPYF
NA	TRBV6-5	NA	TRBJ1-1	TGTGCCAGCAGCTTTGACCCGAACACTGAAGCTTTCTTT	CASSFDPNTEAFF
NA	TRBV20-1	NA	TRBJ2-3	TGCAGTGCTACTATCACAGATACGCAGTATTTT	CSATITDTQYF
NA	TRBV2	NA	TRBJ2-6	TGTGCCTTTCGTGGGTCTGGGGCCAACGTCCTGACTTTC	CAFRGSGANVLTF
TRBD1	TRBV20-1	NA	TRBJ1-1	TGCAGTGCTTCCCTAACAACCAGGGGGAGCGCTGAAGCTTTCTTT	CSASLTTRGSAEAFF
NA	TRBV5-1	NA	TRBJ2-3	TGCGCCAGCACAATAACTGGCACAGATACGCAGTATTTT	CASTITGTDTQYF
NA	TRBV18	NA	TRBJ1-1	TGTGCCAGCTCACCAGCCGCAGGGTTGAACACTGAAGCTTTCTTT	CASSPAAGLNTEAFF
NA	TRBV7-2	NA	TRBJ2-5	TGTGCCAGCAGCACTAAAGAGACCCAGTACTTC	CASSTKETQYF
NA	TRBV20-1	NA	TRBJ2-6	TGCAGTGCGCCCGATAGGTCTGGGGCCAACGTCCTGACTTTC	CSAPDRSGANVLTF
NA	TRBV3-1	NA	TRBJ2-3	TGTGCCAGCAAGGGTGGGGGAGATACGCAGTATTTT	CASKGGGDTQYF
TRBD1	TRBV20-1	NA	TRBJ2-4	TGCAGTGCTTTTGACAGGGCTGTTCAGTACTTC	CSAFDRAVQYF
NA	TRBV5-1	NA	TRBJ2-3	TGCGCCAGCAGCGTTATACGGTCGGGGAGCACAGATACGCAGTATTTT	CASSVIRSGSTDTQYF
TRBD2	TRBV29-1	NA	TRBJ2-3	TGCAGCGTCGTGATGGGTAGCGGGTATACACGACTAAGCACAGATACGCAGTATTTT	CSVVMGSGYTRLSTDTQYF
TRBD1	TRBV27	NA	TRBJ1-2	TGTGCCAGTCGACAGGGTAGGAACTATGGCTACACCTTC	CASRQGRNYGYTF
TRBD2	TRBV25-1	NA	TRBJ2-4	TGTGCCAGCGGTGGACTAGCGGGGGCCAAAAACATTCAGTACTTC	CASGGLAGAKNIQYF
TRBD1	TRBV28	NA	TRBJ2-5	TGTGCCAACCCGGACAGGGGGCACCAAGAGACCCAGTACTTC	CANPDRGHQETQYF
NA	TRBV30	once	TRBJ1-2	TGTGCCTGGACATCACCAAAAAACTATGGCTACACCTTC	CAWTSPKNYGYTF
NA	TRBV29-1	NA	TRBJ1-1	TGCAGCGTTGAAGATTGGGACACTGAAGCTTTCTTT	CSVEDWDTEAFF
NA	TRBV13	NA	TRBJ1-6	TGTGCCAGCAGCTTACAGGGAAGTAGAGGGAATTCACCCCTCCACTTT	CASSLQGSRGNSPLHF
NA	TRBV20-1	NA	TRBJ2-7	TGCAGTGCTAGAGCCCCTTCACAGGGTCCCAACGAGCAGTACTTC	CSARAPSQGPNEQYF
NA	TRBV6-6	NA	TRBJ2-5	TGTGCCAGCACCGCAATCTCGGGAATCGGGGAGACCCAGTACTTC	CASTAISGIGETQYF
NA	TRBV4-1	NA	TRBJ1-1	TGCGCCAGCAGCCAGGTTCCATTGAGCACTGAAGCTTTCTTT	CASSQVPLSTEAFF